This is a list of T cell receptor beta chains from one sample in a study of regulatory T cells in long-lasting Graves disease. TCRdb fed the multiplex PCR reads into MiXCR, producing one record per CDR3 protein. The top ten hold around 12% of the sample, which has 550,000 to 700,000 distinct CDR3 sequences, 15% to 20% seen once. This sample also belongs to another study, concerning T cells in Graves' hyperthyroidism and ophthalmopathy.

Sequenced here: peripheral blood mononuclear cells (PBMCs), sampled at new diagnosis, from a patient treated with antithyroid drugs. Source of these receptors: a man younger than 35 with Graves disease. The CDR3 runs from the conserved cysteine through the conserved F or W. Fields, in order: clone size, CDR3 length, D gene, J gene, V gene, CDR3 protein, CDR3 DNA. A D gene is named only where the DNA matches it firmly. Not all rows give a size; the values are once, few, many and, for expanded clones, a class.

abundance: many; len: 14; d_gene: TRBD1; j_gene: TRBJ1-1; v_gene: TRBV7-8; CDR3aa: CASRSGQGYTEAFF; CDR3nt: TGTGCCAGCAGATCCGGACAGGGCTACACTGAAGCTTTCTTT
abundance: few; len: 19; d_gene: TRBD2; j_gene: TRBJ2-5; v_gene: TRBV27; CDR3aa: CASSLIGLGTSGMEETQYF; CDR3nt: TGTGCCAGCAGTTTAATAGGCCTCGGGACTAGCGGGATGGAGGAGACCCAGTACTTC
abundance: NA; len: 14; d_gene: TRBD2; j_gene: TRBJ2-7; v_gene: TRBV29-1; CDR3aa: CSVQGTSGGYEQYF; CDR3nt: TGCAGCGTTCAAGGGACTAGCGGGGGGTACGAGCAGTACTTC
abundance: NA; len: 15; d_gene: NA; j_gene: TRBJ1-2; v_gene: TRBV27; CDR3aa: CASSLFARWDYGYTF; CDR3nt: TGTGCCAGCAGTTTATTTGCCCGCTGGGACTATGGCTACACCTTC
abundance: NA; len: 13; d_gene: NA; j_gene: TRBJ1-5; v_gene: TRBV15; CDR3aa: CATGSSGNQPQHF; CDR3nt: TGTGCCACCGGGTCAAGCGGGAATCAGCCCCAGCATTTT
abundance: many; len: 14; d_gene: TRBD1; j_gene: TRBJ2-2; v_gene: TRBV12-3/TRBV12-4; CDR3aa: CASSLTGVPGELFF; CDR3nt: TGTGCCAGCAGTTTGACAGGGGTCCCTGGGGAGCTGTTTTTT
abundance: NA; len: 13; d_gene: TRBD1; j_gene: TRBJ1-4; v_gene: TRBV6-2/TRBV6-3; CDR3aa: CARTGVRNEKLFF; CDR3nt: TGTGCCAGGACAGGGGTTAGGAATGAAAAACTGTTTTTT
abundance: NA; len: 15; d_gene: NA; j_gene: TRBJ1-3; v_gene: TRBV18; CDR3aa: CASSPLWISGNTIYF; CDR3nt: TGTGCCAGCTCACCACTGTGGATCTCTGGAAACACCATATATTTT
abundance: many; len: 11; d_gene: NA; j_gene: TRBJ2-7; v_gene: TRBV2; CDR3aa: CASSDPGLRHF; CDR3nt: TGTGCCAGCAGTGACCCGGGACTTCGACACTTC
abundance: many; len: 15; d_gene: TRBD2; j_gene: TRBJ2-1; v_gene: TRBV20-1; CDR3aa: CSAIAGGASYNEQFF; CDR3nt: TGCAGTGCTATAGCGGGAGGAGCCTCCTACAATGAGCAGTTCTTC
abundance: NA; len: 17; d_gene: NA; j_gene: TRBJ2-3; v_gene: TRBV4-2; CDR3aa: CASSQGARSGSTDTQYF; CDR3nt: TGTGCCAGCAGCCAAGGGGCTCGTAGCGGAAGCACAGATACGCAGTATTTT
abundance: many; len: 13; d_gene: NA; j_gene: TRBJ2-3; v_gene: TRBV7-9; CDR3aa: CASSLLVADTQYF; CDR3nt: TGTGCCAGCAGCTTGCTAGTGGCAGATACGCAGTATTTT
abundance: many; len: 17; d_gene: TRBD2; j_gene: TRBJ2-1; v_gene: TRBV29-1; CDR3aa: CSVEDEPAGLAFSEQFF; CDR3nt: TGCAGCGTTGAAGACGAACCGGCAGGACTAGCCTTCAGTGAGCAGTTCTTC
abundance: many; len: 13; d_gene: NA; j_gene: TRBJ1-5; v_gene: TRBV6-1; CDR3aa: CASRSTNNQPQHF; CDR3nt: TGTGCCAGCAGGTCCACTAACAATCAGCCCCAGCATTTT
abundance: many; len: 15; d_gene: TRBD1; j_gene: TRBJ2-7; v_gene: TRBV27; CDR3aa: CASSSPGTGGYEQYF; CDR3nt: TGTGCCAGCAGTTCCCCCGGGACAGGGGGCTACGAGCAGTACTTC
abundance: few; len: 16; d_gene: TRBD1; j_gene: TRBJ1-2; v_gene: TRBV27; CDR3aa: CASSLKPDRANYGYTF; CDR3nt: TGTGCCAGCAGTCTCAAACCGGACAGGGCTAACTATGGCTACACCTTC
abundance: NA; len: 15; d_gene: NA; j_gene: TRBJ2-5; v_gene: TRBV5-1; CDR3aa: CASSLGGVIQETQYF; CDR3nt: TGCGCCAGCAGCTTGGGGGGAGTCATTCAAGAGACCCAGTACTTC
abundance: few; len: 17; d_gene: NA; j_gene: TRBJ2-6; v_gene: TRBV10-3; CDR3aa: CAISESNAGQRANVLTF; CDR3nt: TGTGCCATCAGTGAGTCGAATGCGGGGCAGCGGGCCAACGTCCTGACTTTC
abundance: many; len: 15; d_gene: NA; j_gene: TRBJ1-2; v_gene: TRBV7-9; CDR3aa: CASSSQQGRHYGYTF; CDR3nt: TGTGCCAGCAGCTCCCAACAGGGCCGGCACTATGGCTACACCTTC
abundance: few; len: 16; d_gene: NA; j_gene: TRBJ1-3; v_gene: TRBV27; CDR3aa: CASSTGPGYSGNTIYF; CDR3nt: TGTGCCAGCAGTACCGGACCGGGTTACTCTGGAAACACCATATATTTT
abundance: few; len: 13; d_gene: NA; j_gene: TRBJ2-5; v_gene: TRBV2; CDR3aa: CASSVGPGETQYF; CDR3nt: TGTGCCAGCAGCGTGGGACCCGGAGAGACCCAGTACTTC
abundance: few; len: 13; d_gene: NA; j_gene: TRBJ2-7; v_gene: TRBV7-2; CDR3aa: CASSLQMRYEQYF; CDR3nt: TGTGCCAGCAGCTTACAAATGCGGTACGAGCAGTACTTC
abundance: many; len: 14; d_gene: NA; j_gene: TRBJ2-1; v_gene: TRBV3-1; CDR3aa: CASSQEGRGPDGFF; CDR3nt: TGTGCCAGCAGCCAAGAGGGGCGGGGCCCGGATGGGTTCTTC
abundance: many; len: 14; d_gene: TRBD1; j_gene: TRBJ2-3; v_gene: TRBV29-1; CDR3aa: CSVGTGPGTDTQYF; CDR3nt: TGCAGCGTTGGGACAGGCCCTGGCACAGATACGCAGTATTTT
abundance: NA; len: 12; d_gene: NA; j_gene: TRBJ1-5; v_gene: TRBV20-1; CDR3aa: CSARAGSQPQHF; CDR3nt: TGCAGTGCTAGAGCGGGCAGTCAGCCCCAGCATTTT
abundance: few; len: 15; d_gene: TRBD2; j_gene: TRBJ2-7; v_gene: TRBV9; CDR3aa: CASSPLAGEPYEQYF; CDR3nt: TGTGCCAGCAGCCCTCTAGCGGGAGAGCCGTACGAGCAGTACTTC
abundance: many; len: 15; d_gene: TRBD1; j_gene: TRBJ1-3; v_gene: TRBV12-3/TRBV12-4; CDR3aa: CAMQFDRATGNTIYF; CDR3nt: TGTGCCATGCAGTTTGACAGGGCAACTGGAAACACCATATATTTT
abundance: NA; len: 16; d_gene: NA; j_gene: TRBJ1-5; v_gene: TRBV6-2/TRBV6-3; CDR3aa: CASSKTGEGTDQPQHF; CDR3nt: TGTGCCAGCAGTAAAACGGGGGAAGGTACCGATCAGCCCCAGCATTTT
abundance: many; len: 15; d_gene: NA; j_gene: TRBJ2-5; v_gene: TRBV2; CDR3aa: CASSERPSLQETQYF; CDR3nt: TGTGCCAGCAGTGAAAGGCCTAGCCTACAAGAGACCCAGTACTTC
abundance: NA; len: 15; d_gene: NA; j_gene: TRBJ1-2; v_gene: TRBV7-2; CDR3aa: CASSAMGQFNYGYTF; CDR3nt: TGTGCCAGCAGCGCGATGGGACAATTTAACTATGGCTACACCTTC
abundance: NA; len: 16; d_gene: NA; j_gene: TRBJ2-3; v_gene: TRBV20-1; CDR3aa: CSARVQGVELSDTQYF; CDR3nt: TGCAGTGCTAGAGTACAGGGAGTTGAACTCTCAGATACGCAGTATTTT
abundance: NA; len: 14; d_gene: NA; j_gene: TRBJ1-2; v_gene: TRBV4-2; CDR3aa: CASSQGAPGYGHTF; CDR3nt: TGTGCCAGCAGCCAGGGGGCGCCGGGTTATGGCCACACCTTC
abundance: NA; len: 12; d_gene: TRBD1; j_gene: TRBJ1-3; v_gene: TRBV29-1; CDR3aa: CSVLDRENTIYF; CDR3nt: TGCAGCGTTCTGGACAGGGAAAACACCATATATTTT
abundance: few; len: 15; d_gene: TRBD1; j_gene: TRBJ2-7; v_gene: TRBV9; CDR3aa: CASSVAGDRGREQYF; CDR3nt: TGTGCCAGCAGCGTAGCTGGGGACAGGGGGCGGGAGCAGTACTTC
abundance: many; len: 15; d_gene: TRBD1; j_gene: TRBJ1-5; v_gene: TRBV6-1; CDR3aa: CASTIGTGLNQPQHF; CDR3nt: TGTGCCAGCACTATCGGGACAGGCCTGAATCAGCCCCAGCATTTT